These 21 T cell receptor beta chains were sequenced from one sample in a study of beta chain features in type 1 diabetes. Regarding the study as a whole: TCRB CDR3 length was moderately but significantly reduced in all four CD4+ subsets of Type 1 diabetes patients.

Their target antigens are unknown. The sequenced template was cDNA made from the entire isolated RNA. The assay was immunoSEQ multiplex PCR, and TCRdb's table has in-frame clones only and misses some. The repertoire holds approximately 130,000 clones, with 17% as singletons. Sequenced input: central memory CD4+ T cells from blood. The receptors come from a young man with type 1 diabetes.

This clone was counted a few times. Here the CDR3 reads CASSIGETQYF. The CDR3 region has the DNA TGTGCCAGCAGTATCGGAGAGACCCAGTACTTC. The chain is built from TRBV28 and TRBJ2-5; D ambiguous. The germline V gene has CDR1 MDHEN and CDR2 SYDVKM. The CDR3 runs to 11 residues. The V and J ends lost 5 bases and 4 bases respectively, with 5 bases between them.

The J gene is TRBJ1-6, the V gene TRBV27; 8 positions match TRBD1. V lost 8 bases to trimming and J lost 7 bases; unmatched junction nucleotides: 4. CDR1 is MNHEY, CDR2 SMNVEV, per germline (reference sequence). This CDR3 spans 13 amino acids. This CDR3 is CASSDRANSPLHF. The CDR3 nucleotides are TGTGCCAGCTCGGACAGGGCGAATTCACCCCTCCACTTT.

This clone was seen many times. The chain uses TRBV4-3 and TRBJ2-7, with 7 bases that match TRBD1. CDR3 size: 15 residues. V lost 0 bases and J lost 0; bases outside the gene matches: 2. Germline CDR1 reads LGHNA; CDR2 reads YSLEER. CDR3 amino acids: CASSQEQGISYEQYF. In DNA form, the CDR3 reads TGCGCCAGCAGCCAAGAACAGGGGATCTCCTACGAGCAGTACTTC.

The chain carries TRBV5-1 and TRBJ1-4; D is ambiguous. V lost 4 bases, J lost 2 bases, and 6 bases lay in between. Germline V gene lookup returns CDR1 SGHRS and CDR2 YFSETQ. This CDR3 is built from 13 residues. CDR3 DNA sequence: TGCGCCAGCAGCGGGCGGACTAATGAAAAACTGTTTTTT. The encoded protein is CASSGRTNEKLFF.

In its sample, this clone was seen a few times. The CDR3: CASSIRGLAGYNEQFF. The CDR3 DNA reads TGTGCCAGTAGTATAAGGGGACTAGCGGGATACAATGAGCAGTTCTTC. The chain carries TRBV19 and TRBJ2-1; 13 bases map to TRBD2. Trimming removed 2 bases from V and 4 bases from J; junction bases left unmatched: 2. CDR3 length: 16 residues. The germline gives CDR1 LNHDA, CDR2 SQIVND (reference sequence).

This clone was detected a few times. V gene TRBV14 combines with J gene TRBJ2-2; D is unresolved. Germline CDR1 SGHDN, CDR2 FVKESK. The CDR3 spans 15 residues. V was shortened by 1 base and J by 4 bases, with 10 bases between the two germline ends. The CDR3: CASSQGWPSTGELFF. DNA of the CDR3: TGTGCCAGCAGCCAAGGGTGGCCAAGCACCGGGGAGCTGTTTTTT.

The rearrangement uses TRBV9 and TRBJ2-3; 7 nucleotides match TRBD1. CDR1 and CDR2 (germline): SGDLS, YYNGEE. The CDR3 loop spans 14 amino acids. V trimming: 3 bases; J trimming: 2 bases; junction bases outside the gene matches: 3. DNA for the CDR3: TGTGCCAGCAGCGGGGGACAGCTCACAGATACGCAGTATTTT. It translates to CASSGGQLTDTQYF. Drawing the rest from reference TRBV9 and TRBJ2-3, the complete variable domain is DSGVTQTPKHLITATGQRVTLRCSPRSGDLSVYWYQQSLDQGLQFLIQYYNGEERAKGNILERFSAQQFPDLHSELNLSSLELGDSALYFCASSGGQLTDTQYFGPGTRLTVL.

The genes are TRBV2 and TRBJ2-3, with D unresolved. The germline V and J ends were trimmed by 3 bases and 3 bases, with 4 bases remaining between them. The CDR3 has 12 amino acids. Per germline, CDR1 SNHLY and CDR2 FYNNEI. The CDR3 is CASSDDTDTQYF. The CDR3 coding sequence is TGTGCCAGCAGTGACGATACAGATACGCAGTATTTT.

This clone was seen a handful of times. CDR3 amino acids: CSVGGGSRSDTQYF. The CDR3 DNA reads as TGCAGCGTTGGTGGCGGGAGTCGGTCAGATACGCAGTATTTT. The rearrangement uses TRBV29-1 and TRBJ2-3, with 7 bases lining up with TRBD2. Per the germline V gene, CDR1 is SQVTM and CDR2 is ANQGSEA. There are 14 residues in the CDR3. V lost 4 bases to trimming and J lost 4 bases; unmatched junction nucleotides: 8.

This sequence joins TRBV5-1 and TRBJ2-5; TRBD2 aligns across 9 bases. With 4 bases clipped from V and 5 bases from J, the junction kept 9 bases outside the gene matches. There are 15 residues in the CDR3. Germline-derived CDR1 and CDR2 are SGHRS and YFSETQ. CDR3 amino acids: CASSPGLAVGETQYF. As DNA, the CDR3 is TGCGCCAGCAGCCCGGGACTAGCCGTGGGGGAGACCCAGTACTTC.

CDR3 in DNA: TGTGCCAGCAGCCTAATGGGACAGGTTACAGATACGCAGTATTTT. Its translation is CASSLMGQVTDTQYF. The gene calls are TRBV14 and TRBJ2-3, with TRBD1 matching 8 bases. The CDR3 runs to 15 residues. Germline CDR1 and CDR2: SGHDN and FVKESK. V lost 4 bases, J lost 3 bases, and 6 bases stayed unmatched.

This clone was seen only a few times. The chain is built from TRBV7-2 and TRBJ2-3, with D perhaps matching TRBD1 or TRBD2 (5 bases each). Per germline, CDR1 SGHTA and CDR2 FQGNSA. V gave up 4 bases and J gave up 3 bases, with 17 bases separating them. The CDR3 spans 16 residues. The CDR3 DNA sequence: TGTGCCAGCAGCTCCCACGGTGGGGGTGGGACAGATACGCAGTATTTT. Encoded protein: CASSSHGGGGTDTQYF.

The J gene is TRBJ2-1, the V gene TRBV5-4, with TRBD2 matching over 7 bases. The CDR3 covers 16 residues. The V and J ends lost 4 bases and 3 bases, in that order; junction bases with no gene match: 10. Per the germline V gene, CDR1 is SGHNT and CDR2 is YYREEE (reference sequence). The CDR3 DNA sequence: TGTGCCAGCAGCCCCGGCGGTAGCGGGCTCTACAATGAGCAGTTCTTC. It yields the protein CASSPGGSGLYNEQFF.

This clone has a handful of counts. The V gene is TRBV6-1, the J gene TRBJ1-5; unclear D gene. The CDR3 spans 14 residues. CDR1 and CDR2 from the germline V gene are MNHNS and SASEGT. With 5 bases removed from V and 5 bases from J, the gap between germline ends came to 13 bases. DNA of the CDR3: TGTGCCAGCAGTCCGGAGGTTTGGGATCAGCCCCAGCATTTT. Residues: CASSPEVWDQPQHF.

This clone was seen repeatedly, ten times or more. The CDR3 nucleotides read TGTGCCAGCAGCTCCGGGGATATGAGGGAGCAGTTCTTC. Translated, it gives CASSSGDMREQFF. The genes are TRBV7-2 and TRBJ2-1; TRBD2 might be the D (5 bases). Germline lookup yields CDR1 SGHTA and CDR2 FQGNSA. The CDR3 runs to 13 residues. Deletions cut 4 bases from V and 10 bases from J, with 14 bases between.

This clone was recorded a few times. J is TRBJ2-7 and V is TRBV6-5; D is perhaps TRBD1 or TRBD2 (6 bases each). The germline gives CDR1 MNHEY, CDR2 SVGAGI. The CDR3 sequence is 15 residues long. Trimming took off 4 bases at V and 8 bases at J, with 21 bases between the two ends. As DNA, the CDR3 is TGTGCCAGCAGTTGGTCCAATAATAGGGGGGAAAAGCAGTACTTC. Protein product: CASSWSNNRGEKQYF.

This clone was seen ten or more times. The rearrangement links TRBV6-5 to TRBJ2-5; 11 nucleotides align to TRBD1. Germline CDR1 reads MNHEY; CDR2 reads SVGAGI. V gave up 6 bases and J gave up 5 bases; unmatched junction bases: 8. The CDR3 loop spans 15 amino acids. CDR3 nucleotides: TGTGCCAGCAGCCCCGGGACAGGGGGGAGGGAGACCCAGTACTTC. Protein: CASSPGTGGRETQYF.

The sample holds a few counts of this clone. The chain employs TRBV30 and TRBJ1-3; the D gene is possibly TRBD1 (5 bases). Trimming left V 2 bases short and J 9 bases short, with 11 bases between. The CDR3 is made up of 12 amino acids. Germline V CDR1 and CDR2: GTSNPN, SVGIG (reference sequence). Written as DNA, the CDR3 is TGTGCCTGGAGTACGGCCGGGGGCACCATATATTTT. Protein: CAWSTAGGTIYF.

This clone has a handful of counts. The V and J genes are TRBV5-4 and TRBJ2-1, with D possibly being TRBD2 (5 bases). V was clipped by 1 base and J by 8 bases, with 10 bases between them. The CDR3 spans 13 residues. CDR1 and CDR2 from the germline V gene are SGHNT and YYREEE (reference sequence). CDR3 region: CASSLHSEDEQFF. CDR3 DNA sequence: TGTGCCAGCAGCTTGCATTCGGAGGATGAGCAGTTCTTC.

The chain combines TRBV21-1 with TRBJ2-5; TRBD2, the table's D call, lacks a check against the DNA. TRBV21-1 is a listed pseudogene. The CDR3 totals 16 residues. In DNA, the CDR3 is TGTGCCAGCACCCGAGCGGGAGGGCCCCGTTCGGGGACCCAGTACTTC. This translates into CASTRAGGPRSGTQYF.

This clone was recorded only once. The rearrangement uses TRBV6-5 and TRBJ2-5, with 8 nucleotides matching TRBD2. This CDR3 contains 15 residues. Unmatched junction bases numbered 7, after V lost 6 bases and J lost 1 base. Looked up from germline, CDR1 is MNHEY and CDR2 is SVGAGI. The CDR3 spells CASRRGLVTQETQYF. The CDR3, as DNA: TGTGCCAGCAGGAGGGGACTAGTTACCCAAGAGACCCAGTACTTC.